The clone carrying this T cell receptor (beta chain) was seen more than once but under ten times. Its antigen is as yet unknown. The data are from a study of T cell repertoires in cytomegalovirus infection. Study summary: A matching HLA type, together with CMV infection, was signaled by public TCR beta signatures. General study findings and limits: Cumulated frequencies of public TCR beta families served to identify carriers of CMV plus the relevant HLA. HLA-C-restricted CMV-specific TCR beta clonotypes prevailed in the ex vivo response.

The germline gives CDR1 SEHNR, CDR2 FQNEAQ (reference sequence). The germline V and J ends were trimmed by 5 bases and 2 bases, with 16 bases remaining between them. The CDR3 runs 15 residues. MiXCR, run by TCRdb on the reads, gives a single entry per CDR3 protein. This table has 160,000 or so distinct CDR3 sequences, 23% appearing once. This receptor was taken from a human donor in good health (CMV status not recorded). Some clones in this sample may be carry-over from other donors' samples. The chain has TRBV7-9 and TRBJ2-7, with a weak D call TRBD1 (5 bases). Sequencing was performed on PBMCs. The CDR3 DNA sequence: TGTGCCAGCAGCCCCCTCCAGGGTTTGCCCTACGAGCAGTACTTC. This encodes CASSPLQGLPYEQYF. The variable domain in full, completed from reference TRBV7-9 and TRBJ2-7, reads DTGVSQNPRHKITKRGQNVTFRCDPISEHNRLYWYRQTLGQGPEFLTYFQNEAQLEKSRLLSDRFSAERPKGSFSTLEIQRTEQGDSAMYLCASSPLQGLPYEQYFGPGTRLTVT.